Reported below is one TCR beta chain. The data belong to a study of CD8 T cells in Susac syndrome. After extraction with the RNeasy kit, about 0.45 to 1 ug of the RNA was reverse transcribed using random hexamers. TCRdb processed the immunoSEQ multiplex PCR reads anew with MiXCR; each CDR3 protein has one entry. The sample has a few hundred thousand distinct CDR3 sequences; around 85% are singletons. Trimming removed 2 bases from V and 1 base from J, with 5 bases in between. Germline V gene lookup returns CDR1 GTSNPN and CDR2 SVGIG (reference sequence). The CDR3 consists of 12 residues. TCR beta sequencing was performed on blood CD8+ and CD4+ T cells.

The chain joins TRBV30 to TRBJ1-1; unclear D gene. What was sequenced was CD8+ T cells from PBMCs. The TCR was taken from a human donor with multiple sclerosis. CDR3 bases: TGTGCCTGGAGTACGACGAACACTGAAGCTTTCTTT. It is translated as CAWSTTNTEAFF.